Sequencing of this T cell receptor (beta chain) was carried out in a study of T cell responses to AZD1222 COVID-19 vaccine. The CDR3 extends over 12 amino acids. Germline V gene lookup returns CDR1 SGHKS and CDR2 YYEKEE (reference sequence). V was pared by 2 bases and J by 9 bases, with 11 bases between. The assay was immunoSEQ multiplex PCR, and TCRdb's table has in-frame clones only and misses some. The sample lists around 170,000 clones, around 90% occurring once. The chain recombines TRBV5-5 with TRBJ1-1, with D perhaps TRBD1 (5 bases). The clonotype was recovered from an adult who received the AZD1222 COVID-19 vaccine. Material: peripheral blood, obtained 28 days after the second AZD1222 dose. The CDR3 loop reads CASSFATAKAFF. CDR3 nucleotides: TGTGCCAGCAGCTTTGCGACAGCAAAAGCTTTCTTT.